Listed below are T cell receptor beta chains from one sample, sequenced in a study of radiotherapy plus CTLA-4 blockade in lung cancer. Sequencing used immunoSEQ multiplex PCR; TCRdb keeps in-frame clones, though not all of them. The sample includes under 90,000 clones, roughly 70% seen only once; the top ten take about 14%. Specimen: peripheral blood, collected from a patient treated with radiotherapy plus ipilimumab. All receptors come from a human donor with non-small cell lung cancer that progressed on radiotherapy plus ipilimumab. CDR3s include the opening cysteine and the closing phenylalanine or tryptophan. D genes are given only for firm matches. Clone size is not always given. Where it is, it says once, few, many or a class for expanded clones.

D	size	V	J	CDR3	DNA
NA	NA	TRBV28	TRBJ1-5	CASSYQGFSNQPQHF	TGTGCCAGCAGCTATCAGGGGTTTAGCAATCAGCCCCAGCATTTT
NA	NA	TRBV19	TRBJ2-7	CASSIDRRGREQYF	TGTGCCAGTAGTATAGATCGGAGGGGTCGGGAGCAGTACTTC
NA	NA	TRBV28	TRBJ1-4	CASSFFGGREKLFF	TGTGCCAGCAGTTTCTTTGGGGGCCGGGAAAAACTGTTTTTT
TRBD1	NA	TRBV7-7	TRBJ2-2	CASSLRPGQGAEAHPGELFF	TGTGCTAGCAGCTTAAGACCGGGACAGGGGGCAGAAGCCCACCCCGGGGAGCTGTTTTTT
NA	NA	TRBV2	TRBJ1-2	CASSVGRQEGVGGYTF	TGTGCCAGCAGTGTCGGACGGCAAGAGGGGGTAGGGGGCTACACCTTC
NA	NA	TRBV28	TRBJ1-5	CASSYLQGSNQPQHF	TGTGCCAGCAGTTACCTACAGGGCAGCAATCAGCCCCAGCATTTT
NA	few	TRBV7-9	TRBJ1-1	CASSLEGNTEAFF	TGTGCCAGCAGCTTAGAAGGAAACACTGAAGCTTTCTTT
NA	NA	TRBV2	TRBJ1-4	CASGTETNEKLFF	TGTGCCAGCGGGACGGAGACTAATGAAAAACTGTTTTTT
NA	NA	TRBV27	TRBJ2-2	CASSLLSTGELFF	TGTGCCAGCAGTTTATTGTCCACCGGGGAGCTGTTTTTT
NA	NA	TRBV5-4	TRBJ2-6	CASSLGQALSGANVLTF	TGTGCCAGCAGCTTGGGGCAAGCGCTCTCTGGGGCCAACGTCCTGACTTTC
NA	once	TRBV28	TRBJ1-3	CASSLAGAHSGNTIYF	TGTGCCAGCAGTTTGGCGGGGGCCCACTCTGGAAACACCATATATTTT
NA	NA	TRBV2	TRBJ2-1	CASSGGDSYNEQFF	TGTGCCAGCAGTGGGGGCGATTCCTACAATGAGCAGTTCTTC
NA	NA	TRBV28	TRBJ1-2	CASSLAGVIPNYGYTF	TGTGCCAGCAGTTTGGCAGGGGTAATACCTAACTATGGCTACACCTTC
NA	many	TRBV21-1	TRBJ1-6	CASSKAGTGANSPLHF	TGTGCCAGCAGCAAAGCCGGGACAGGGGCCAATTCACCCCTCCACTTT
NA	once	TRBV6-1	TRBJ1-6	CASSEDGRALHF	TGTGCCAGCAGTGAAGATGGCAGGGCCCTCCACTTT
NA	NA	TRBV6-5	TRBJ2-1	CASSLGAIEGNEQFF	TGTGCCAGCAGCCTTGGAGCCATCGAGGGCAATGAGCAGTTCTTC
NA	NA	TRBV5-5	TRBJ1-1	CASSWGVNTEAFF	TGTGCCAGCAGCTGGGGGGTGAACACTGAAGCTTTCTTT
NA	few	TRBV4-1	TRBJ1-2	CASSQDQSLYGYTF	TGCGCCAGCAGCCAAGATCAGAGCCTCTATGGCTACACCTTC
NA	NA	TRBV29-1	TRBJ2-3	CSVFWSGPVGTDTQYF	TGCAGCGTTTTCTGGAGTGGGCCCGTGGGCACAGATACGCAGTATTTT
NA	NA	TRBV2	TRBJ2-5	CASSDRPSRGQETQYF	TGTGCCAGCAGTGATCGCCCGTCCCGGGGCCAAGAGACCCAGTACTTC
NA	NA	TRBV30	TRBJ1-4	CAWRRQGYEKLFF	TGTGCCTGGAGACGGCAGGGATATGAAAAACTGTTTTTT
NA	NA	TRBV7-9	TRBJ1-1	CASSLRPAEAFF	TGTGCCAGCAGCTTGCGGCCGGCTGAAGCTTTCTTT
NA	NA	TRBV28	TRBJ1-4	CASSFGGYNEKLFF	TGTGCCAGCAGTTTCGGGGGGTATAATGAAAAACTGTTTTTT
NA	NA	TRBV4-2	TRBJ2-7	CASSQLPGLFSYEQYF	TGTGCCAGCAGCCAACTTCCGGGACTCTTCTCCTACGAGCAGTACTTC
NA	NA	TRBV5-1	TRBJ2-6	CASSFTLTGSSGANVLTF	TGCGCCAGCAGCTTTACCCTTACTGGGAGCTCTGGGGCCAACGTCCTGACTTTC
TRBD1	few	TRBV6-5	TRBJ1-2	CASSYSDRPSTF	TGTGCCAGCAGTTACTCGGACAGGCCCTCCACCTTC
TRBD1	NA	TRBV7-9	TRBJ2-7	CASSLGDRTYEQYF	TGTGCCAGCAGCTTGGGGGACAGGACATACGAGCAGTACTTC
NA	NA	TRBV28	TRBJ2-3	CASRVGTDTQYF	TGTGCCTCTAGGGTCGGCACAGATACGCAGTATTTT
TRBD1	once	TRBV5-4	TRBJ2-2	CASSPDRGDTGELFF	TGTGCCAGCAGCCCTGACAGGGGTGACACCGGGGAGCTGTTTTTT
NA	NA	TRBV4-1	TRBJ1-4	CASSPGSLGGMWEKLFF	TGCGCCAGCAGCCCGGGCTCCCTAGGTGGGATGTGGGAAAAACTGTTTTTT
TRBD1	NA	TRBV10-3	TRBJ2-2	CAISELGQMNTGELFF	TGTGCCATCAGTGAGCTGGGACAGATGAACACCGGGGAGCTGTTTTTT
TRBD2	NA	TRBV29-1	TRBJ2-1	CSVEGASGSSYNEQFF	TGCAGCGTTGAAGGGGCTAGCGGGAGCTCCTACAATGAGCAGTTCTTC
NA	NA	TRBV5-1	TRBJ2-2	CASSLQGNTGELFF	TGCGCCAGCAGCTTACAGGGGAACACCGGGGAGCTGTTTTTT
TRBD1	NA	TRBV27	TRBJ1-4	CASSISTGGGKLFF	TGTGCCAGCAGTATATCAACAGGGGGCGGGAAACTGTTTTTT
NA	NA	TRBV18	TRBJ1-2	CASSPRDTNYGYTF	TGTGCCAGCTCCCCTCGGGACACTAACTATGGCTACACCTTC
TRBD1	NA	TRBV11-2	TRBJ2-7	CASSSLRDRSYEQYF	TGTGCCAGCAGCTCGCTCCGGGACAGGTCCTACGAGCAGTACTTC
NA	NA	TRBV9	TRBJ2-1	CASSLIRDTRSSYNEQFF	TGTGCCAGCAGCCTAATCCGGGACACTAGGAGCTCCTACAATGAGCAGTTCTTC
NA	NA	TRBV7-9	TRBJ2-1	CASNPGTRANEQFF	TGTGCCAGCAACCCGGGGACCCGAGCAAATGAGCAGTTCTTC
TRBD1	NA	TRBV18	TRBJ2-7	CASSPRTGGDEQYF	TGTGCCAGCTCACCGCGGACAGGGGGCGACGAGCAGTACTTC
NA	NA	TRBV5-8	TRBJ1-5	CASSLGLASNQPQHF	TGTGCCAGCAGCTTGGGGCTAGCGAGCAATCAGCCCCAGCATTTT
NA	NA	TRBV6-5	TRBJ2-1	CASSYSGANEQFF	TGTGCCAGCAGTTACTCTGGCGCCAATGAGCAGTTCTTC
NA	NA	TRBV21-1	TRBJ2-1	CASSTLRGIPNEQFF	TGTGCCAGCAGCACCCTCCGGGGGATCCCCAATGAGCAGTTCTTC
NA	NA	TRBV5-1	TRBJ2-1	CASSSDWDNEQFF	TGCGCCAGCAGTTCTGACTGGGACAATGAGCAGTTCTTC
TRBD2	NA	TRBV10-3	TRBJ2-4	CAISEARGNKNIQYF	TGTGCCATCAGTGAGGCGCGGGGGAACAAAAACATTCAGTACTTC
NA	NA	TRBV20-1	TRBJ2-5	CSASQETQYF	TGCAGTGCTAGCCAAGAGACCCAGTACTTC
NA	NA	TRBV25-1	TRBJ2-5	CASSESGRGGGETQYF	TGTGCCAGCAGTGAATCCGGCAGGGGAGGTGGAGAGACCCAGTACTTC
NA	NA	TRBV27	TRBJ1-1	CASSPRGGPTEAFF	TGTGCCAGCAGCCCGAGGGGGGGGCCTACTGAAGCTTTCTTT
NA	NA	TRBV6-1	TRBJ1-5	CASEPRTGRSQPQHF	TGTGCCAGCGAACCTCGGACGGGAAGGAGTCAGCCCCAGCATTTT